These 19 T cell receptor beta chains were sequenced from one sample in a study of CD8+ T cells in alopecia areata. RNA was extracted and reverse transcribed into cDNA as the sequencing template. The data were produced by immunoSEQ multiplex PCR, yet TCRdb's version contains in-frame clones alone and is incomplete. The sample consists of approximately 190,000 clones, 55% to 70% of them appearing once. Stated treatment: oral pan-JAK inhibitor, 5-10 mg twice daily. The sample here was CD4+ T cells sorted from blood, taken at week 24, from a patient treated with tofacitinib. These receptors came from a human donor with alopecia areata.

This clone came up once. The gene calls are TRBV29-1 and TRBJ2-5; perhaps D is TRBD1 or TRBD2 (5 bases each). Germline V gives CDR1 SQVTM, CDR2 ANQGSEA. This CDR3 region has 12 residues. Trimming shortened V by 7 bases and J by 1 base, and 10 bases separated the two germline ends. DNA of the CDR3: TGCAGCGCGGTGGGGGTCCAAGAGACCCAGTACTTC. It yields the protein CSAVGVQETQYF. The variable domain in full, with the rest retrieved from reference TRBV29-1 and TRBJ2-5, is SAVISQKPSRDICQRGTSLTIQCQVDSQVTMMFWYRQQPGQSLTLIATANQGSEATYESGFVIDKFPISRPNLTFSTLTVSNMSPEDSSIYLCSAVGVQETQYFGPGTRLLVL.

This clone appeared a few times. This same CDR3 is encoded by further DNA sequences in the sample. This chain uses TRBV29-1 with TRBJ2-2; weak D call: TRBD2 (6 bases). Germline V gene data show CDR1 as SQVTM and CDR2 as ANQGSEA. V was cut by 3 bases and J by 1 base, with 6 bases left in between. The CDR3 loop spans 13 amino acids. The CDR3 region is CSVDGGNTGELFF. CDR3 nucleotide sequence: TGCAGCGTTGACGGGGGGAACACCGGGGAGCTGTTTTTT.

For the CDR3, the DNA is TGCGCCAGCAGCCAACCCCCCGGGACTAGCGGGAGAGAGCAGTTCTTC. This sequence encodes CASSQPPGTSGREQFF. The rearrangement joins TRBV4-3 to TRBJ2-1; 14 bases match TRBD2. CDR3 length equals 16 residues. In germline, CDR1 is LGHNA, CDR2 YSLEER. After removal of 2 bases from V and 10 bases from J, the junction contained 7 bases not matched to a gene.

This clone was counted a single time. The chain uses TRBV10-3 and TRBJ2-7; no definite D call. This CDR3 region has 13 residues. V lost 0 bases to trimming and J lost 2 bases, with 5 bases between them. Germline CDR1 and CDR2: ENHRY and SYGVKD. CDR3 sequence reads: CAISESSPYEQYF. CDR3 sequence (DNA): TGTGCCATCAGTGAGTCGAGCCCCTACGAGCAGTACTTC.

This clone was seen only a few times. The chain combines TRBV29-1 with TRBJ1-2; D ambiguous. Germline lookup yields CDR1 SQVTM and CDR2 ANQGSEA. The V gene lost 4 bases and the J gene lost 4 bases, with 16 bases spanning the gap. The CDR3 is 14 residues long. The CDR3 protein is CSVGSEGSVYGYTF. CDR3 nucleotides: TGCAGCGTTGGGTCGGAGGGCAGCGTCTATGGCTACACCTTC.

The chain is built from TRBV13 and TRBJ2-7; TRBD2 aligns across 14 bases. Germline loops: CDR1 PRHDT, CDR2 FYEKMQ (reference sequence). CDR3 size: 15 residues. V lost 5 bases and J lost 6; bases outside the gene matches: 6. DNA of the CDR3: TGTGCCAGCAGCCCGGGACTAGCGGGAGTTGCCGAGCAGTACTTC. As protein: CASSPGLAGVAEQYF. The variable domain in full, completed from reference TRBV13 and TRBJ2-7, reads AAGVIQSPRHLIKEKRETATLKCYPIPRHDTVYWYQQGPGQDPQFLISFYEKMQSDKGSIPDRFSAQQFSDYHSELNMSSLELGDSALYFCASSPGLAGVAEQYFGPGTRLTVT.

DNA of the CDR3: TGTGCCAGCAGCTTGAACCCGACTACCTACGAGCAGTACTTC. Amino acid sequence: CASSLNPTTYEQYF. The V gene is TRBV5-4, the J gene TRBJ2-7; the D gene is possibly TRBD2 (5 bases). Trimming cost V 1 base and J 2 bases, with 10 bases left between them. The CDR3 sequence is 14 residues long. Germline CDR1 and CDR2: SGHNT and YYREEE (reference sequence).

The genes are TRBV4-1 and TRBJ1-2; perhaps TRBD1 as D (5 bases). Trimming shortened V by 1 base and J by 8 bases, and 17 bases separated the two germline ends. The CDR3 totals 15 residues. Looked up from germline, CDR1 is MGHRA and CDR2 is YSYEKL. DNA of the CDR3: TGCGCCAGCAGCCAAGGACGGGGGGGAAGAGAGGGCTACACCTTC. Its protein product is CASSQGRGGREGYTF.

Worth noting for this clone: Within the sample, other DNA sequences also encode this same CDR3. V gene TRBV2 combines with J gene TRBJ1-5, with D unclear. Germline values: CDR1 SNHLY, CDR2 FYNNEI. Deletions cut 6 bases from V and 1 base from J, with 7 bases between. The CDR3 spans 13 residues. DNA for the CDR3: TGTGCCAGCAGCGCGGACAGCAATCAGCCCCAGCATTTT. It translates to CASSADSNQPQHF.

V usage is TRBV7-8 and J usage is TRBJ1-4; 8 bases agree with TRBD1. Germline assignment: CDR1 SGHVS and CDR2 FQNEAQ. This CDR3 is built from 14 residues. Unmatched junction bases numbered 7, after V lost 5 bases and J lost 8 bases. Written as DNA, the CDR3 is TGTGCCAGCAGCCCCAGAGACAGGGGAGAAAAACTGTTTTTT. It specifies CASSPRDRGEKLFF.

On this clone: Other DNA variants within this sample encode the same CDR3. The chain joins TRBV2 to TRBJ2-3, with TRBD2 identical over 7 bases. The J segment lost 2 bases and the V segment lost 3 bases, leaving 8 bases of the junction unmatched. The CDR3 runs to 16 residues. In germline, CDR1 is SNHLY, CDR2 FYNNEI. This CDR3 reads CASSEGSGANTDTQYF. The DNA for the CDR3 is TGTGCCAGCAGTGAGGGAAGCGGGGCTAACACAGATACGCAGTATTTT. The full variable domain, with the rest looked up from reference TRBV2 and TRBJ2-3, is EPEVTQTPSHQVTQMGQEVILRCVPISNHLYFYWYRQILGQKVEFLVSFYNNEISEKSEIFDDQFSVERPDGSNFTLKIRSTKLEDSAMYFCASSEGSGANTDTQYFGPGTRLTVL.

The gene calls are TRBV30 and TRBJ2-5; the D call may be TRBD1 or TRBD2 (5 bases each). V was trimmed by 1 base and J by 2 bases, leaving 5 bases between them. Looked up from germline, CDR1 is GTSNPN and CDR2 is SVGIG (reference sequence). The CDR3 length is 12 residues. The CDR3 reads CAWSGGQETQYF. CDR3 nucleotide sequence: TGTGCCTGGAGTGGGGGGCAAGAGACCCAGTACTTC.

The table lists this clone with many counts. The V and J genes are TRBV4-1 and TRBJ1-2; 8 bases are a match to TRBD1. Losses at the gene ends were 1 base for V and 3 bases for J; bases not matched to a gene: 13. This CDR3 is built from 18 residues. Germline CDR1 and CDR2: MGHRA and YSYEKL. The CDR3 loop is CASSQGQGANVAYYGYTF. Here the CDR3 DNA reads TGCGCCAGCAGCCAAGGGCAGGGGGCTAACGTGGCTTACTATGGCTACACCTTC.

This clone was seen a few times. The chain is built from TRBV30 and TRBJ1-2; unclear D gene. CDR1 and CDR2 from the germline V gene are GTSNPN and SVGIG (reference sequence). Trimming removed 4 bases at V and 0 bases at J, with 9 bases between. The CDR3 contains 13 residues. CDR3 coding DNA: TGTGCCTGGACCCCCGACCCTAACTATGGCTACACCTTC. It specifies CAWTPDPNYGYTF.

The chain combines TRBV7-2 with TRBJ2-1; no firm D call. Germline V gene sequence: CDR1 SGHTA, CDR2 FQGNSA. Trimming stripped 4 bases from V and 6 bases from J, with 16 bases between. The CDR3 is 15 amino acids. The CDR3 DNA follows: TGTGCCAGCAGCTATTTGGGTAGATTTGGCAATGAGCAGTTCTTC. Translation gives CASSYLGRFGNEQFF.

The chain recombines TRBV29-1 with TRBJ2-7; 8 positions match TRBD1. Germline CDR1 reads SQVTM; CDR2 reads ANQGSEA. The length of the CDR3 is 13 residues. Trimming at V came to 5 bases and at J to 0 bases, leaving 3 bases not matched to a gene. This chain's CDR3 is CSVPGTGSYEQYF. CDR3 nucleotides: TGCAGCGTTCCCGGGACAGGCTCCTACGAGCAGTACTTC.

This clone was seen only a few times. The V gene is TRBV30, the J gene TRBJ2-4, with D perhaps matching TRBD1 (6 bases). Germline V gene data show CDR1 as GTSNPN and CDR2 as SVGIG (reference sequence). The CDR3 length is 14 residues. V was cut by 2 bases and J by 4 bases, with 12 bases left in between. The CDR3: CAWSSGTLKNIQYF. DNA of the CDR3: TGTGCCTGGAGTTCGGGGACACTAAAAAACATTCAGTACTTC.

This clone showed up just a few times. The V gene is TRBV19, the J gene TRBJ1-5, with TRBD1 matching over 10 bases. The J segment lost 7 bases and the V segment lost 3 bases, leaving 6 bases of the junction unmatched. Germline-derived CDR1 and CDR2 are LNHDA and SQIVND (reference sequence). This CDR3 region has 15 residues. In nucleotides, the CDR3 is TGTGCCAGTAGTATGGACAGGGGGATTGGACAGCCCCAGCATTTT. Translating gives CASSMDRGIGQPQHF.

This clone was detected only a few times. The CDR3 sequence: CASSLGGKETQYF. CDR3 sequence (DNA): TGCGCCAGCAGCTTGGGCGGGAAAGAGACCCAGTACTTC. This chain uses TRBV5-1 with TRBJ2-5, with a tentative D call TRBD2 (6 bases). The V end lost 0 bases, the J end lost 3 bases, and 6 bases lay between the germline ends. Germline CDR1 reads SGHRS; CDR2 reads YFSETQ. CDR3 size: 13 residues.